These 24 T cell receptor beta chains were sequenced from one sample in a study of T cells in Graves' hyperthyroidism and ophthalmopathy. The TCR beta CDR3 regions underwent amplification using RNA transcripts as the source. First-round RT-PCR of the TCR CDR3 relied on the HTBI primer set. TCRdb fed the multiplex PCR reads into MiXCR, producing one record per CDR3 protein. The sample records more than 650,000 distinct CDR3 sequences, less than 15% being singletons. The source material was blood. The receptors originated from a young woman with Graves' hyperthyroidism.

This clonotype was seen ten or more times. The CDR3 nucleotides read TGTGCCAGCCGTCTAAGGCCTGTGGGTTCTGAAGCTTTCTTT. Translated, it gives CASRLRPVGSEAFF. V is TRBV28 and J is TRBJ1-1; D not resolved. Germline CDR1 MDHEN, CDR2 SYDVKM. This CDR3 contains 14 residues. The germline V and J ends were trimmed by 8 bases and 6 bases, with 19 bases remaining between them.

This clonotype was picked up many times. The chain recombines TRBV18 with TRBJ1-5, with 9 bases fitting TRBD1. The CDR3 is made up of 15 amino acids. The germline gives CDR1 KGHSH, CDR2 LQKENI. V dropped 5 bases and J dropped 3; count of bases not matched to a gene: 5. The CDR3 coding sequence is TGTGCCAGCTCATCGGGACAGGGTATCAATCAGCCCCAGCATTTT. It specifies CASSSGQGINQPQHF.

This chain links TRBV29-1 with TRBJ1-4; 7 bases agree with TRBD1. CDR1 and CDR2 from the germline V gene are SQVTM and ANQGSEA. This CDR3 is 12 amino acids long. Germline trimming cut 5 bases from V and 8 bases from J; bases unmatched to any gene: 5. The CDR3 loop is CSVSTGREKLFF. The CDR3 DNA reads TGCAGCGTTTCGACAGGGCGGGAAAAACTGTTTTTT.

This chain links TRBV6-2 or TRBV6-3 with TRBJ2-3; 10 bases line up with TRBD2. The CDR3 is made up of 19 amino acids. The germline gives CDR1 MNHEY, CDR2 SVGEGT. With V trimmed by 7 bases and J by 1 base, 17 bases remained unmatched. CDR3 nucleotide sequence: TGTGCCAGCATTTCTGGACTAGCGGACGATATCTACGGCACAGATACGCAGTATTTT. Protein sequence: CASISGLADDIYGTDTQYF.

The gene calls are TRBV20-1 and TRBJ2-7; 15 nucleotides agree with TRBD2. The CDR3 consists of 14 residues. Germline V gives CDR1 DFQATT, CDR2 SNEGSKA (reference sequence). Losses at the gene ends were 6 bases for V and 6 bases for J; bases not matched to a gene: 6. Here the CDR3 reads CSATGLAGGAEQYF. CDR3 sequence (DNA): TGCAGTGCGACGGGACTAGCGGGAGGCGCCGAGCAGTACTTC.

This clonotype was detected ten times or more. This chain connects TRBV3-1 to TRBJ1-2, with D unclear. Looked up from germline, CDR1 is LGHDT and CDR2 is YNNKEL (reference sequence). The CDR3 spans 15 residues. V was trimmed by 1 base and J by 4 bases, leaving 13 bases between them. In DNA, the CDR3 is TGTGCCAGCAGCCAAGGAACAACAGAACCCTATGGCTACACCTTC. Translating gives CASSQGTTEPYGYTF.

This clonotype was picked up many times. The chain couples TRBV11-2 to TRBJ2-1; the D is unclear. Trimming took 0 bases from V and 5 from J, leaving 5 bases between them. Germline-derived CDR1 and CDR2 are SGHAT and FQNNGV. The CDR3 runs to 13 residues. The CDR3 protein is CASSLDLNNEQFF. In DNA, the CDR3 is TGTGCCAGCAGCTTAGATTTGAACAATGAGCAGTTCTTC.

This clonotype was detected many times. The rearrangement uses TRBV18 and TRBJ1-1; weak D call: TRBD1 (6 bases). Deletions cut 3 bases from V and 3 bases from J, with 8 bases between. Germline V CDR1 and CDR2: KGHSH, LQKENI. This CDR3 comprises 13 residues. The CDR3 region has the DNA TGTGCCAGCTCACCTTACAGGGACACTGAAGCTTTCTTT. This sequence encodes CASSPYRDTEAFF.

This clonotype turned up a few times. This chain joins TRBV4-1 and TRBJ1-1; D might be TRBD1 (5 bases). Germline loops: CDR1 MGHRA, CDR2 YSYEKL. V lost 2 bases and J 1 base, leaving 26 bases between the germline ends. The CDR3 totals 20 residues. CDR3 loop: CASSQLLMVGLGAGNTEAFF. The CDR3 DNA reads as TGCGCCAGCAGCCAATTACTCATGGTTGGTCTCGGGGCGGGGAACACTGAAGCTTTCTTT.

This clonotype was counted between two and nine times. CDR3 protein: CASSPTGTPLIEQYF. The CDR3 bases are TGTGCCAGCTCACCGACCGGGACACCCCTAATTGAGCAGTACTTC. J is TRBJ2-7 and V is TRBV18; TRBD1 might be the D (6 bases). Germline lookup yields CDR1 KGHSH and CDR2 LQKENI. Trimming shortened V by 3 bases and J by 7 bases, and 19 bases separated the two germline ends. The CDR3 sequence is 15 residues long.

In this sample, this clonotype turned up a few times. The CDR3 coding sequence is TGCAGCGTTGAGGGGACTATAGGGTCTAATGAGCAGTTCTTC. It is translated as CSVEGTIGSNEQFF. V is TRBV29-1 and J is TRBJ2-1; 7 nucleotides align to TRBD2. Trimming cost V 3 bases and J 7 bases; bases outside gene matches: 9. This CDR3 region has 14 residues. Germline V gives CDR1 SQVTM, CDR2 ANQGSEA.

The chain joins TRBV6-2 or TRBV6-3 to TRBJ2-5, with D perhaps TRBD1 or TRBD2 (5 bases each). Germline loops: CDR1 MNHEY, CDR2 SVGEGT. This CDR3 spans 14 amino acids. The V gene lost 4 bases and the J gene lost 5 bases, with 14 bases spanning the gap. The CDR3: CASSFRGTGETQYF. Written as DNA, the CDR3 is TGTGCCAGCAGTTTCAGAGGGACCGGTGAGACCCAGTACTTC.

The table lists this clonotype with a few counts. V and J are TRBV28 and TRBJ2-7; 10 bases agree with TRBD2. The CDR3 has 24 amino acids. The germline gives CDR1 MDHEN, CDR2 SYDVKM. Trimming cost V 3 bases and J 6 bases; bases outside gene matches: 35. The CDR3: CASSLILAGDSPRISTPDGVEQYF. For the CDR3, the DNA is TGTGCCAGCAGTTTGATCCTAGCGGGAGACTCCCCCCGCATATCCACCCCCGACGGGGTCGAGCAGTACTTC.

This clonotype was seen repeatedly, ten times or more. CDR3 region: CASSPAGLAGGGDTQYF. The CDR3, as DNA: TGTGCCAGCAGTCCGGCGGGACTAGCGGGAGGGGGAGATACGCAGTATTTT. The chain uses TRBV28 and TRBJ2-3, with TRBD2 matching over 16 bases. Trimming at V came to 5 bases and at J to 5 bases, leaving 7 bases not matched to a gene. CDR1 is MDHEN and CDR2 is SYDVKM in the germline V gene. The CDR3 is 17 residues long.

This clonotype was recorded a few times. The chain links TRBV4-1 to TRBJ2-3; the match to TRBD1 covers 7 bases. The CDR3 has 17 amino acids. V trimming: 1 base; J trimming: 0 bases; junction bases outside the gene matches: 7. The germline V gene encodes CDR1 MGHRA and CDR2 YSYEKL. CDR3 residues: CASSQGLGTESTDTQYF. In DNA form, the CDR3 reads TGCGCCAGCAGCCAAGGATTAGGGACAGAGAGCACAGATACGCAGTATTTT.

The chain uses TRBV6-1 and TRBJ1-4, with 12 bases fitting TRBD1. With V trimmed by 7 bases and J by 9 bases, 3 bases remained unmatched. CDR3 size: 13 residues. CDR1 MNHNS and CDR2 SASEGT come from the germline V gene. CDR3 protein: CASTRDRGQKLFF. The CDR3 region has the DNA TGTGCCAGCACCAGGGACAGGGGGCAAAAACTGTTTTTT.

The sample holds many counts of this clonotype. This chain's CDR3 is CASSLGQGSSGNTIYF. The CDR3, as DNA: TGTGCCAGCAGTTTGGGACAGGGGTCCTCTGGAAACACCATATATTTT. The gene calls are TRBV12-3 or TRBV12-4 and TRBJ1-3; 10 positions match TRBD1. The V gene end was trimmed by 3 bases and the J gene end by 0 bases; junction bases not matched to a gene: 2. There are 16 residues in the CDR3.

The chain couples TRBV5-1 to TRBJ2-5; a weak D match, TRBD2 (6 bases). The CDR3 sequence is 16 residues long. The ends were cut back, 0 bases at V and 4 bases at J, with 16 bases in the middle. CDR1 is SGHRS, CDR2 YFSETQ, per germline. For the CDR3, the DNA is TGCGCCAGCAGCTTGGGTGCCACGCGGGACGGAGAGACCCAGTACTTC. This encodes CASSLGATRDGETQYF.

For the CDR3, the DNA is TGTGCCAGCAGCCCCCGGGACAGCGGGGATGAAAAACTGTTTTTT. Translating gives CASSPRDSGDEKLFF. The chain links TRBV7-9 to TRBJ1-4; 7 bases agree with TRBD1. V trimming: 5 bases; J trimming: 6 bases; junction bases outside the gene matches: 9. The CDR3 has 15 residues. The germline V gene has CDR1 SEHNR and CDR2 FQNEAQ (reference sequence).

This clonotype has a count of ten or more. This chain uses TRBV28 with TRBJ2-5; 9 bases are shared with TRBD1. CDR3 length: 17 residues. With 5 bases clipped from V and 5 bases from J, the junction kept 15 bases outside the gene matches. Germline V gene data show CDR1 as MDHEN and CDR2 as SYDVKM. CDR3 in DNA: TGTGCCAGCAGTGTTTTCGAGGGACAGGGATTGTCGGAGACCCAGTACTTC. Its protein product is CASSVFEGQGLSETQYF.

Ten or more counts support this clonotype. The J gene is TRBJ2-3, the V gene TRBV6-1; TRBD2 matches 9 bases. Germline V CDR1 and CDR2: MNHNS, SASEGT. The CDR3 runs 15 residues. V gave up 3 bases and J gave up 5 bases; unmatched junction bases: 6. CDR3 sequence (DNA): TGTGCCAGCAGTGAGATAGCGGGAGCCGAAGATACGCAGTATTTT. Translating gives CASSEIAGAEDTQYF.

The V call is TRBV14, the J call TRBJ2-7; 8 nucleotides align to TRBD1. This CDR3 has 14 residues. The ends lost 4 bases at V and 7 bases at J; junction bases unmatched: 9. Per the germline V gene, CDR1 is SGHDN and CDR2 is FVKESK. The CDR3 nucleotides are TGTGCCAGCAGCCTCGGGACAGGTTTTTGGGAGCAGTACTTC. This encodes CASSLGTGFWEQYF.

In its sample, this clonotype was seen a few times. The chain links TRBV29-1 to TRBJ1-1; no definite D call. The CDR3 is made up of 11 amino acids. Trimming took 7 bases from V and 0 from J, leaving 6 bases between them. The germline gives CDR1 SQVTM, CDR2 ANQGSEA. The CDR3 protein is CSGYMNTEAFF. CDR3 sequence (DNA): TGCAGCGGGTACATGAACACTGAAGCTTTCTTT.

The chain joins TRBV19 to TRBJ1-5, with 8 bases matching TRBD1. This CDR3 spans 16 amino acids. Germline V gives CDR1 LNHDA, CDR2 SQIVND (reference sequence). J was trimmed by 3 bases and V by 1 base; bases with no gene match: 5. The CDR3 coding sequence is TGTGCCAGTAGTATAGGGCGACAGGGGTACAATCAGCCCCAGCATTTT. As protein: CASSIGRQGYNQPQHF. The variable domain in full, completed from reference TRBV19 and TRBJ1-5, reads DGGITQSPKYLFRKEGQNVTLSCEQNLNHDAMYWYRQDPGQGLRLIYYSQIVNDFQKGDIAEGYSVSREKKESFPLTVTSAQKNPTAFYLCASSIGRQGYNQPQHFGDGTRLSIL.